The rows below give T cell receptor beta chains drawn from one sample of a study of shared clonotypes between healthy human individuals. Sequenced by immunoSEQ multiplex PCR; TCRdb stores in-frame clones only, minus some. The sample comprises nearly 2 million clones, about 94% of which are singletons, and 1.2% rests with the top ten. The sample taken for sequencing was naive CD8+ T cells sorted from blood. The source of these receptors is a man between 18 and 35 years old in good health. Each CDR3 is given with its conserved first and last residue. Each record gives: clone size, V gene, J gene, D gene, CDR3 DNA, CDR3 protein. D genes are given only for firm matches. Only part of the rows carry a size: once, few, many, or a class if the clone is expanded.

-	TRBV5-4	TRBJ2-4	-	TGTGCCAGCAGCTGGTCTACAGGGCCTGGGGACATTCAGTACTTC	CASSWSTGPGDIQYF
-	TRBV2	TRBJ1-2	-	TGTGCCAGCAGTGACCGGGAAGAATTATTAGACTATGGCTACACCTTC	CASSDREELLDYGYTF
-	TRBV4-3	TRBJ2-2	TRBD1	TGCGCCAGCAGCCAAGAGGGGGACAGGGAATTGGTTTACACCGGGGAGCTGTTTTTT	CASSQEGDRELVYTGELFF
once	TRBV29-1	TRBJ1-4	-	TGCAGCGTTGAAGATCCCGACAGGAATGAAAAACTGTTTTTT	CSVEDPDRNEKLFF
-	TRBV7-9	TRBJ1-2	-	TGTGCCAGCAGCTTAATGTTTGACAGTAACTATGGCTACACCTTC	CASSLMFDSNYGYTF
-	TRBV5-6	TRBJ2-5	TRBD1	TGTGCCAGCAGCCCCGACAGGGACCAAGAGACCCAGTACTTC	CASSPDRDQETQYF
-	TRBV28	TRBJ2-2	-	TGTGCCAGCAGTTACAGGGCGACCGGGGAGCTGTTTTTT	CASSYRATGELFF
-	TRBV7-8	TRBJ2-7	-	TGTGCCAGCAGCCGCACAGGGATCGAGCAGTACTTC	CASSRTGIEQYF
-	TRBV6-5	TRBJ2-1	-	TGTGCCAGCAGTTACCGCGCCCTCGGGAATGAGCAGTTCTTC	CASSYRALGNEQFF
-	TRBV6-6	TRBJ2-3	-	TGTGCCAGCACTAGTACAGATACGCAGTATTTT	CASTSTDTQYF
-	TRBV4-3	TRBJ2-1	TRBD1	TGCGCCAGCAGCCAAGACAGGGGGAGCTACAATGAGCAGTTCTTC	CASSQDRGSYNEQFF
-	TRBV5-1	TRBJ1-1	TRBD1	TGCGCCAGCAGCTTGGGGGACAGGGGCGCCCAGGACACTGAAGCTTTCTTT	CASSLGDRGAQDTEAFF
-	TRBV5-1	TRBJ1-1	-	TGCGCCAGCAGCTTGGCGGGCTGGGGCAGGGACACTGAAGCTTTCTTT	CASSLAGWGRDTEAFF
-	TRBV4-1	TRBJ2-7	TRBD1	TGCGCCAGCAGCCCGAAGACAGGGGCCTACGAGCAGTACTTC	CASSPKTGAYEQYF
-	TRBV30	TRBJ1-2	-	TGTGCCTGGAGTGTGGAGGTGGGGAACTATGGCTACACCTTC	CAWSVEVGNYGYTF
-	TRBV19	TRBJ1-1	-	TGTGCCAGTGATGACTCGAACACTGAAGCTTTCTTT	CASDDSNTEAFF
-	TRBV7-8	TRBJ2-2	TRBD2	TGTGCCAGCAGCCCACTAGCGGGGGGCCCCACCGGGGAGCTGTTTTTT	CASSPLAGGPTGELFF
-	TRBV19	TRBJ2-1	TRBD2	TGTGCCAGTAGTCAGGGACTAGCGGGGGCTTCCTACAATGAGCAGTTCTTC	CASSQGLAGASYNEQFF
-	TRBV11-2	TRBJ2-7	TRBD2	TGTGCCAGCAGCCCGCGGACTAGTTCCTACGAGCAGTACTTC	CASSPRTSSYEQYF
-	TRBV30	TRBJ2-7	TRBD1	TGTGCCTGGAGCTCGGACAGGGTGTACGAGCAGTACTTC	CAWSSDRVYEQYF
once	TRBV2	TRBJ2-7	-	TGTGCCAGCAGGGAAGGCCGCAGCTCCTACGAGCAGTACTTC	CASREGRSSYEQYF
-	TRBV7-3	TRBJ2-1	-	TGTGCCAGCAGCCCTGGGGGTTATTATGAGCAGTTCTTC	CASSPGGYYEQFF
-	TRBV11-2	TRBJ2-7	-	TGTGCCAGCAGCTTAGTACGGTCCGGGGAGCAGTACTTC	CASSLVRSGEQYF
few	TRBV6-6	TRBJ1-1	-	TGTGCCAGCAGTTACGTAACGAACACTGAAGCTTTCTTT	CASSYVTNTEAFF
-	TRBV14	TRBJ1-2	-	TGTGCCAGCAGCCCCTCCGGCTATGGCTACACCTTC	CASSPSGYGYTF
-	TRBV7-6	TRBJ1-1	-	TGTGCCAGCAGCCGAGGACACGCGAACACTGAAGCTTTCTTT	CASSRGHANTEAFF
-	TRBV27	TRBJ1-5	TRBD1	TGTGCCAGCAGACCAGACAGGGCCAGCAATCAGCCCCAGCATTTT	CASRPDRASNQPQHF
-	TRBV11-2	TRBJ2-7	-	TGTGCCAGCAGCTCCAGTCCGTCCTACGAGCAGTACTTC	CASSSSPSYEQYF
-	TRBV6-5	TRBJ2-2	TRBD2	TGTGCCAGCAGTTTACTAGCGGAGCAGAACACCGGGGAGCTGTTTTTT	CASSLLAEQNTGELFF
-	TRBV9	TRBJ2-3	-	TGTGCCAGCAGCGTAGGGAGGTCCCCAGATACGCAGTATTTT	CASSVGRSPDTQYF
-	TRBV7-6	TRBJ2-3	-	TGTGCCAGCAGCTTAGCCAGTACAGATACGCAGTATTTT	CASSLASTDTQYF
once	TRBV29-1	TRBJ2-7	TRBD1	TGCAGCGTTGAGGGACAGGGGTACGAGCAGTACTTC	CSVEGQGYEQYF
-	TRBV11-2	TRBJ2-4	TRBD2	TGTGCCAGCAGCTTATTCGGGGGGGGCGAGGAAAACATTCAGTACTTC	CASSLFGGGEENIQYF
-	TRBV27	TRBJ1-5	TRBD1	TGTGCCAGCAGTCCGCGGACAGGGGGTCACAATCAGCCCCAGCATTTT	CASSPRTGGHNQPQHF
-	TRBV9	TRBJ2-7	-	TGTGCCAGCACCGATCGGGGGGCGGTTCAATACGAGCAGTACTTC	CASTDRGAVQYEQYF
-	TRBV6-5	TRBJ2-3	TRBD2	TGTGCCAGCAGTCTTGGACTAGCCCGAGATACGCAGTATTTT	CASSLGLARDTQYF
once	TRBV30	TRBJ2-7	TRBD2	TGTGCCTGGAGTGGGTACGGGAGGGCTACCTACGAGCAGTACTTC	CAWSGYGRATYEQYF